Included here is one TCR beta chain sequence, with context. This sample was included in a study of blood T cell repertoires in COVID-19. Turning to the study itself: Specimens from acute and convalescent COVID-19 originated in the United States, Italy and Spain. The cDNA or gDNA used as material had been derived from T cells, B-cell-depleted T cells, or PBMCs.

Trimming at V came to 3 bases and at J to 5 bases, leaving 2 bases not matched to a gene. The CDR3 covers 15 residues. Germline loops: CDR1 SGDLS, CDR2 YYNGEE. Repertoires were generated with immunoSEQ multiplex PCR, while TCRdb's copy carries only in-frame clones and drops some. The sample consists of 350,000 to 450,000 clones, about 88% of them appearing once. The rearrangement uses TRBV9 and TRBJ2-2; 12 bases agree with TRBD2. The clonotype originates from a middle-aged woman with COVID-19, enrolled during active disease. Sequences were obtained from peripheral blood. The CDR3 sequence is CASSATSGGTGELFF. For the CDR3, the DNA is TGTGCCAGCAGCGCGACTAGCGGGGGAACCGGGGAGCTGTTTTTT.